These T cell receptor beta chains were read from a single sample in a study of T cell responses to AZD1222 COVID-19 vaccine. Produced via immunoSEQ multiplex PCR; TCRdb's table is partial and in-frame only. The sample lists approximately 180,000 clones, more than 80% occurring once. Sample: peripheral blood, taken 28 days after the second dose of the MenACWY control vaccine. These receptors came from an adult who received the MenACWY meningococcal vaccine as a control. Both conserved end residues are part of each CDR3. D genes are given only for firm matches. Size is omitted from some rows. Given values are once, few, many or a class for expanded clones.

>TRBJ2-3|TRBD2|TRBV7-2|-
CASSPGTSAQSTDTQYF
TGTGCCAGCAGCCCTGGGACTAGCGCACAAAGCACAGATACGCAGTATTTT
>TRBJ2-3|TRBD1|TRBV7-2|-
CASSLGWTGGTTDTQYF
TGTGCCAGCAGCTTAGGATGGACAGGGGGCACAACAGATACGCAGTATTTT
>TRBJ1-6|-|TRBV7-9|once
CASSLGGSDSPLHF
TGTGCCAGCAGCTTAGGGGGGTCCGATTCACCCCTCCACTTT
>TRBJ1-1|-|TRBV7-9|-
CASSLRGVNTEAFF
TGTGCCAGCAGCTTAAGGGGGGTCAACACTGAAGCTTTCTTT
>TRBJ1-1|TRBD1|TRBV9|-
CASSAQISTTGETEAFF
TGTGCCAGCAGCGCACAGATTTCTACAACAGGGGAAACTGAAGCTTTCTTT
>TRBJ1-4|-|TRBV28|-
CASSLAGNEKLFF
TGTGCCAGCAGTTTAGCAGGAAATGAAAAACTGTTTTTT
>TRBJ2-7|TRBD1|TRBV3-1/TRBV3-2|few
CASSRGQGAYEQYF
TGTGCCAGCAGCCGAGGACAGGGGGCCTACGAGCAGTACTTC
>TRBJ1-4|-|TRBV5-1|-
CASSLEGDQKLFF
TGCGCCAGCAGCTTGGAGGGGGATCAAAAACTGTTTTTT
>TRBJ2-3|-|TRBV11-2|-
CASSLVAALDTQYF
TGTGCCAGCAGCTTAGTTGCCGCCCTGGATACGCAGTATTTT
>TRBJ1-2|-|TRBV5-1|-
CASSLVGQGLNYGYTF
TGCGCCAGCAGCTTGGTCGGGCAGGGACTTAACTATGGCTACACCTTC
>TRBJ1-2|-|TRBV7-9|once
CASSDGQTWSYGYTF
TGTGCCAGCAGCGACGGACAGACGTGGAGCTATGGCTACACCTTC
>TRBJ2-5|TRBD2|TRBV7-2|-
CASSLELSGGRQETQYF
TGTGCCAGCAGCTTGGAACTATCGGGAGGGCGGCAAGAGACCCAGTACTTC
>TRBJ2-1|TRBD2|TRBV9|-
CASSPSTGGRASNEQFF
TGTGCCAGCAGCCCTAGCACGGGCGGGAGGGCCTCGAATGAGCAGTTCTTC
>TRBJ1-6|-|TRBV12-3/TRBV12-4|-
CASSLDGSPLHF
TGTGCCAGCAGTTTAGACGGATCACCCCTCCACTTT